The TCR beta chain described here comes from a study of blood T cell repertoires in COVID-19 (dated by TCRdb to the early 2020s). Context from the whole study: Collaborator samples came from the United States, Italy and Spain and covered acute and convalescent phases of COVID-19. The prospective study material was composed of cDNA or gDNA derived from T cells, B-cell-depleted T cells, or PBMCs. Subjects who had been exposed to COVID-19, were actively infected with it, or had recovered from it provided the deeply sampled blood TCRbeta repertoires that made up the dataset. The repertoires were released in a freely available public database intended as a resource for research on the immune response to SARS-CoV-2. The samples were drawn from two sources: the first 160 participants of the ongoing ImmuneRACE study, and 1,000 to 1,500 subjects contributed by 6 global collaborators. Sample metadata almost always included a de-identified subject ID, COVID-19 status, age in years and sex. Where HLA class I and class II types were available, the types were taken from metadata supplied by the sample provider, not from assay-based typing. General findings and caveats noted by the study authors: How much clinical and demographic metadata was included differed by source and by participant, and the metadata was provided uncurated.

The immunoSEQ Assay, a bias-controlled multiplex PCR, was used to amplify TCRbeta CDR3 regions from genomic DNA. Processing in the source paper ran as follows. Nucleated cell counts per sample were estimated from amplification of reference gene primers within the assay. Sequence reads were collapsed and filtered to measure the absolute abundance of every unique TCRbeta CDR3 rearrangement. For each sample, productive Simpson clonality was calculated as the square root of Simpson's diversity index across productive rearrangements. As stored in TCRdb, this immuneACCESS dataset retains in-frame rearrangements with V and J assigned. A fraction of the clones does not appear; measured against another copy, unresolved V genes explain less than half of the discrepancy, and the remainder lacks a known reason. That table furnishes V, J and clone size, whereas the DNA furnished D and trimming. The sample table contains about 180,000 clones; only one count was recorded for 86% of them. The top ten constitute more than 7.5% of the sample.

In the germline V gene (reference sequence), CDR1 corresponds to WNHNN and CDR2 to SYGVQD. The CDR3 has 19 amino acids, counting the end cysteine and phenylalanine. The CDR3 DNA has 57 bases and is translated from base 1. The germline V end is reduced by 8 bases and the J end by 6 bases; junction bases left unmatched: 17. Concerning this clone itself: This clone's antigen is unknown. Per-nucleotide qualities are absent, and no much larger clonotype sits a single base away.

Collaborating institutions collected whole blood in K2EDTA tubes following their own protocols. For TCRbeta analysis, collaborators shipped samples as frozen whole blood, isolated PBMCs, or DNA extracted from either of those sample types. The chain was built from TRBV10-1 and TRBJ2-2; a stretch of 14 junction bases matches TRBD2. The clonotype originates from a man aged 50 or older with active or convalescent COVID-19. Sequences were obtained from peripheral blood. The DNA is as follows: TGCGCCAGCTTGACTAGCGGGGGGGCCCTGGAAGATTTCGCCGGGGAGCTGTTTTTT. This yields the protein CASLTSGGALEDFAGELFF.